A single sample is the source of the 7 T cell receptor beta chains below, sequenced in a study of T cells in Graves' hyperthyroidism and ophthalmopathy. TCR beta CDR3 region amplification was performed from RNA transcripts. During a first-round RT-PCR of the TCR CDR3, the HTBI primer set was used. TCRdb fed the multiplex PCR reads into MiXCR, producing one record per CDR3 protein. The data contain 550,000 to 700,000 distinct CDR3 sequences, over 12% of them seen just once; the ten biggest clones take up about 4%. The sequencing sample was made of blood. Every receptor here comes from a woman aged 40 to 49 with Graves' ophthalmopathy.

This clonotype was seen at least ten times. The genes are TRBV10-1 and TRBJ2-7; TRBD1 aligns across 8 bases. CDR3 size: 15 residues. Losses at the gene ends were 2 bases for V and 6 bases for J; bases not matched to a gene: 9. From germline, CDR1 is WNHNN and CDR2 SYGVQD (reference sequence). For the CDR3, the DNA is TGCGCCAGCAGTGAGGCCGGGGACAGGAAATCCGAGCAGTACTTC. This translates into CASSEAGDRKSEQYF.

The chain uses TRBV6-2 or TRBV6-3 and TRBJ1-5, with 12 bases that match TRBD1. Germline CDR1 is MNHEY and CDR2 is SVGEGT. CDR3 size: 17 residues. The ends lost 1 base at V and 2 bases at J; junction bases unmatched: 3. The CDR3 spells CASSYFGTGGGNQPQHF. The CDR3 DNA is TGTGCCAGCAGTTACTTTGGGACAGGGGGCGGCAATCAGCCCCAGCATTTT.

The chain links TRBV7-2 to TRBJ1-6; D gene ambiguous. Trimming shortened V by 5 bases and J by 6 bases, and 8 bases separated the two germline ends. This CDR3 comprises 13 residues. Germline V gene sequence: CDR1 SGHTA, CDR2 FQGNSA. As DNA, the CDR3 is TGTGCCAGCAGCCGGGCAGCTAATTCACCCCTCCACTTT. The encoded protein is CASSRAANSPLHF.

The chain recombines TRBV4-3 with TRBJ1-2, with TRBD1 identical over 8 bases. V was pared by 3 bases and J by 0 bases, with 9 bases of the junction left unmatched. Looked up from germline, CDR1 is LGHNA and CDR2 is YSLEER. There are 17 residues in the CDR3. CDR3 in amino acids: CASSHRQQGGTNYGYTF. CDR3 nucleotides: TGCGCCAGCAGCCACCGGCAACAGGGGGGGACTAACTATGGCTACACCTTC.

A few counts support this clonotype. This chain connects TRBV25-1 to TRBJ1-1; D ambiguous. CDR1 is MGHDK and CDR2 is SYGVNS in the germline V gene. This CDR3 contains 13 residues. Between the trimmed V and J ends, which lost 9 bases and 7 bases, there was a span of 18 bases. The CDR3 loop reads CARVRGKQNEAFF. CDR3 bases: TGTGCCAGGGTACGCGGGAAACAGAATGAAGCTTTCTTT.

This clonotype was detected many times. This rearrangement joins TRBV11-1 to TRBJ1-3; possible D gene TRBD1, 5 bases. Looked up from germline, CDR1 is SGHAT and CDR2 is FQDESV (reference sequence). The germline V and J ends were trimmed by 6 bases and 1 base, with 16 bases remaining between them. This CDR3 region has 16 residues. The CDR3 DNA reads TGTGCCAGCAGTTTTCACGCAGGGTTTTCTGGAAACACCATATATTTT. Translated, it gives CASSFHAGFSGNTIYF.

The chain employs TRBV7-2 and TRBJ2-5, with TRBD2 as a possible D gene (6 bases). V lost 5 bases, J lost 3 bases, and 10 bases lay in between. Germline V gives CDR1 SGHTA, CDR2 FQGNSA. This CDR3 is built from 13 residues. The CDR3 loop is CASSKKREETQYF. CDR3 coding DNA: TGTGCCAGCAGCAAAAAGCGGGAAGAGACCCAGTACTTC.